This is a list of T cell receptor beta chains from one sample in a study of CD8 T cells in ankylosing spondylitis. MiXCR was run by TCRdb on the 5' RACE reads, yielding one entry per CDR3 protein. The repertoire holds 250,000 to 300,000 distinct CDR3 sequences, with around 20% as singletons. Sequenced: blood, either unsorted or a sorted T cell fraction (not recorded which). The source of these receptors is a male donor with ankylosing spondylitis or in good health (not recorded which). The CDR3 runs from the conserved cysteine through the conserved F or W. The D gene is left open where the match is weak. The size entry is marked missing in some rows and otherwise reads once, few, many or a size class.

d_gene,j_gene,v_gene,abundance,CDR3aa,CDR3nt
-,TRBJ2-2,TRBV5-1,-,CASSLDPTGTTGELFF,TGCGCCAGCAGCTTAGATCCAACCGGGACCACCGGGGAGCTGTTTTTT
TRBD2,TRBJ2-3,TRBV11-1,-,CASSLGSGTSGSTDTQYF,TGTGCCAGCAGCTTAGGCTCCGGGACTAGCGGGAGCACAGATACGCAGTATTTT
-,TRBJ2-1,TRBV5-5,few,CATSGQARSYNEQFF,TGTGCCACCTCAGGGCAGGCGCGCTCCTACAATGAGCAGTTCTTC
-,TRBJ2-5,TRBV5-1,-,CASSLDASHRSVQYF,TGCGCCAGCAGCTTGGATGCTAGCCATAGAAGCGTCCAGTACTTC
-,TRBJ2-5,TRBV9,few,CASSGHPGRQETQYF,TGTGCCAGCAGCGGACATCCCGGGCGCCAAGAGACCCAGTACTTC
TRBD1,TRBJ2-2,TRBV12-3/TRBV12-4,few,CASTPGQGIGELFF,TGTGCCAGCACACCGGGACAGGGTATCGGGGAGCTGTTTTTT
TRBD2,TRBJ2-3,TRBV20-1,many,CSARDLRERPDTQYF,TGCAGTGCTAGAGATTTGCGGGAGAGGCCAGATACGCAGTATTTT
-,TRBJ1-5,TRBV4-1,few,CASSLRSGGAQPQHF,TGCGCCAGCAGCCTACGATCCGGGGGCGCTCAGCCCCAGCATTTT
-,TRBJ2-5,TRBV12-3/TRBV12-4,few,CASSNTGGQETQYF,TGTGCCAGCAGTAACACAGGTGGTCAAGAGACCCAGTACTTC
-,TRBJ2-3,TRBV7-3,-,CATSSGIQGDTQYF,TGTGCCACCTCATCCGGGATACAAGGAGATACGCAGTATTTT
-,TRBJ1-5,TRBV20-1,few,CSGRDSEYSNQPQHF,TGCAGTGGACGGGATTCGGAATATAGCAATCAGCCCCAGCATTTT
TRBD2,TRBJ2-1,TRBV28,many,CASIGTSETYNEQFF,TGTGCCAGCATCGGGACTAGCGAGACCTACAATGAGCAGTTCTTC
-,TRBJ1-5,TRBV7-3,many,CASSKRTVNQPQHF,TGTGCCAGCAGCAAACGGACAGTGAATCAGCCCCAGCATTTT
-,TRBJ2-5,TRBV10-3,many,CAISKWRGMNYQETQYF,TGTGCCATCAGTAAATGGCGAGGCATGAACTACCAAGAGACCCAGTACTTC
TRBD2,TRBJ2-2,TRBV10-3,few,CAISEAAGGNTGELFF,TGTGCCATCAGTGAGGCTGCGGGAGGGAACACCGGGGAGCTGTTTTTT
-,TRBJ1-5,TRBV6-1,few,CASSEGHLGPQHF,TGTGCCAGCAGTGAAGGGCACCTCGGGCCCCAGCATTTT
TRBD1,TRBJ1-2,TRBV12-3/TRBV12-4,-,CASTGQENNYGYTF,TGTGCCAGCACCGGACAGGAGAACAACTATGGCTACACCTTC
-,TRBJ1-6,TRBV20-1,few,CSARSLASPLHF,TGCAGTGCTAGAAGCCTCGCCTCACCCCTCCACTTT
-,TRBJ2-1,TRBV12-3/TRBV12-4,few,CASSLNRFVDEQFF,TGTGCCAGCAGTTTAAACAGATTTGTGGATGAGCAGTTCTTC
-,TRBJ1-2,TRBV2,-,CASSGEVGYGYTF,TGTGCCAGCAGTGGTGAGGTTGGCTATGGCTACACCTTC
-,TRBJ1-4,TRBV10-3,few,CAISGVATNEKLFF,TGTGCCATCAGTGGGGTTGCAACTAATGAAAAACTGTTTTTT
-,TRBJ2-2,TRBV6-5,-,CASSFKGGFNTGELFF,TGTGCCAGCAGTTTCAAGGGGGGTTTCAACACCGGGGAGCTGTTTTTT
TRBD2,TRBJ2-5,TRBV5-1,-,CASSLLGKPGLAQETQYF,TGCGCCAGCAGCTTGTTAGGGAAACCGGGACTAGCTCAAGAGACCCAGTACTTC
-,TRBJ2-6,TRBV6-1,-,CDSSRDASGANVLTF,TGTGACAGCAGTCGCGATGCCTCTGGGGCCAACGTCCTGACTTTC
-,TRBJ2-1,TRBV4-2,-,CASSQGLDGEQFF,TGTGCCAGCAGCCAGGGTCTAGACGGTGAGCAGTTCTTC
TRBD2,TRBJ2-1,TRBV12-3/TRBV12-4,many,CASTPSGSYNEQFF,TGTGCCAGCACCCCCAGCGGGAGCTACAATGAGCAGTTCTTC
TRBD2,TRBJ2-1,TRBV12-3/TRBV12-4,-,CACVGGLAFFLSSYNEQFF,TGTGCCTGCGTCGGTGGACTAGCGTTTTTTCTGAGCTCCTACAATGAGCAGTTCTTC
-,TRBJ2-1,TRBV6-5,many,CASRSSAEATYNEQFF,TGTGCCAGCCGATCCTCGGCGGAGGCCACCTACAATGAGCAGTTCTTC
TRBD1,TRBJ1-1,TRBV12-3/TRBV12-4,-,CASSFQQGTEAFF,TGTGCCAGCAGTTTCCAACAGGGGACTGAAGCTTTCTTT
TRBD2,TRBJ2-3,TRBV29-1,-,CSVDSGGNADTQYF,TGCAGCGTAGATAGCGGGGGAAACGCAGATACGCAGTATTTT
-,TRBJ2-1,TRBV5-1,-,CTSSLAANPFFNEQFF,TGCACCAGCAGCTTGGCAGCTAACCCCTTTTTCAATGAGCAGTTCTTC
-,TRBJ1-4,TRBV6-1,few,CASGQPGANEKLFF,TGTGCCAGCGGACAGCCAGGAGCTAATGAAAAACTGTTTTTT
-,TRBJ2-3,TRBV14,few,CASSQDPVLAGTYTDTQYF,TGTGCCAGCAGCCAAGATCCCGTCTTGGCGGGAACCTACACAGATACGCAGTATTTT
-,TRBJ1-1,TRBV6-1,few,CASRLEGGNTEAFF,TGTGCCAGCAGACTGGAGGGGGGTAACACTGAAGCTTTCTTT
-,TRBJ2-5,TRBV12-3/TRBV12-4,many,CAVGQETQYF,TGTGCCGTCGGGCAAGAGACCCAGTACTTC
-,TRBJ2-2,TRBV12-3/TRBV12-4,few,CASRTYVTGELFF,TGTGCCAGCAGAACCTATGTAACCGGGGAGCTGTTTTTT
TRBD1,TRBJ2-3,TRBV10-1,-,CASSADRGTSLRPDTQYF,TGCGCCAGCAGTGCTGACAGGGGAACTTCTCTTCGCCCAGATACGCAGTATTTT
-,TRBJ2-2,TRBV6-1,few,CASGSSKDRNTGELFF,TGTGCCAGCGGAAGTTCAAAGGATAGGAACACCGGGGAGCTGTTTTTT
-,TRBJ2-4,TRBV28,-,CASSSRTVTGETKNIQYF,TGTGCCAGCAGTTCCCGAACCGTTACGGGGGAAACCAAAAACATTCAGTACTTC
TRBD2,TRBJ2-2,TRBV9,-,CASSKRGGLGTGELFF,TGTGCCAGCAGTAAGCGGGGGGGCCTCGGCACCGGGGAGCTGTTTTTT
-,TRBJ1-6,TRBV5-1,-,CASSQDESSYNSPLHF,TGCGCCAGCAGCCAGGACGAAAGCTCCTATAATTCACCCCTCCACTTT
-,TRBJ1-5,TRBV4-1,-,CASSHVGNQPQHF,TGCGCCAGCAGCCACGTTGGGAATCAGCCCCAGCATTTT
-,TRBJ1-1,TRBV29-1,many,CSVEEEIPGGPHTEAFF,TGCAGCGTTGAAGAGGAGATCCCGGGGGGGCCCCACACTGAAGCTTTCTTT
TRBD1,TRBJ1-6,TRBV6-5,few,CASSYTWDRVNSPLHF,TGTGCCAGCAGTTACACTTGGGACAGGGTTAATTCACCCCTCCACTTT
-,TRBJ1-3,TRBV5-1,few,CASSLDGQNTIYF,TGCGCCAGCAGCTTGGATGGGCAAAACACCATATATTTT
TRBD1,TRBJ1-1,TRBV10-3,many,CAISEGQGVNTEAFF,TGTGCCATCAGTGAGGGACAGGGAGTGAACACTGAAGCTTTCTTT
-,TRBJ1-5,TRBV28,few,CASSLFRDNQPQHF,TGTGCCAGCAGTTTATTCAGGGATAATCAGCCCCAGCATTTT
-,TRBJ1-1,TRBV5-1,-,CASSGGTQNTEAFF,TGCGCCAGCAGCGGGGGAACACAGAACACTGAAGCTTTCTTT
-,TRBJ2-4,TRBV10-3,few,CAISEAGIAKNIQYF,TGTGCCATCAGTGAGGCTGGAATAGCCAAAAACATTCAGTACTTC
-,TRBJ2-3,TRBV7-2,-,CASSFGATDTQYF,TGTGCCAGCAGCTTTGGGGCCACAGATACGCAGTATTTT
-,TRBJ2-1,TRBV6-2/TRBV6-3,few,CATRLDAFSYNEQFF,TGTGCCACCAGGCTGGACGCTTTCTCCTACAATGAGCAGTTCTTC
-,TRBJ2-5,TRBV7-2,-,CASSLMQQETQYF,TGTGCCAGCAGCTTAATGCAGCAAGAGACCCAGTACTTC
-,TRBJ2-1,TRBV11-2,-,CASSSRTQSDNEQFF,TGTGCCAGCAGCTCAAGGACCCAATCTGACAATGAGCAGTTCTTC
TRBD1,TRBJ1-4,TRBV12-3/TRBV12-4,-,CASSPGQGRANEKLFF,TGTGCCAGCAGTCCGGGACAGGGACGTGCTAATGAAAAACTGTTTTTT
TRBD2,TRBJ2-1,TRBV29-1,few,CSVEDFSGRVTSNEQFF,TGCAGCGTTGAAGATTTCAGCGGGAGAGTGACTTCCAATGAGCAGTTCTTC
-,TRBJ1-3,TRBV28,-,CASSFAGAVSGNTIYF,TGTGCCAGCAGTTTTGCAGGGGCGGTCTCTGGAAACACCATATATTTT
-,TRBJ1-1,TRBV12-3/TRBV12-4,-,CASSFTGDTEAFF,TGTGCCAGCAGTTTTACGGGGGACACTGAAGCTTTCTTT